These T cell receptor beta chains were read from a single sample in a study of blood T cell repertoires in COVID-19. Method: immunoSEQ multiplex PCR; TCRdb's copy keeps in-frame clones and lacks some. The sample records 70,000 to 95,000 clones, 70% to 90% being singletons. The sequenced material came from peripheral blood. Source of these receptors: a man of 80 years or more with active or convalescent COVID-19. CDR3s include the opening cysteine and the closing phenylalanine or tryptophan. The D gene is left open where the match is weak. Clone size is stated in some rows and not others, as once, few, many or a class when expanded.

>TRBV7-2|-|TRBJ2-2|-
TGTGCCAGCAGCCCCCGTGGGTTAGCTTACACCGGGGAGCTGTTTTTT
CASSPRGLAYTGELFF
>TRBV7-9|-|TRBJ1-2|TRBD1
TGTGCCAGCAGCCCGACAGGGGGCAACTATGGCTACACCTTC
CASSPTGGNYGYTF
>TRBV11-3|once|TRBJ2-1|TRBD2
TGTGCCAGCAGCTCAGAGACTAGCGGGCGCTACAATGAGCAGTTCTTC
CASSSETSGRYNEQFF
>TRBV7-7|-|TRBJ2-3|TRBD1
TGTGCTAGCAGCCCAGTAGGACAGGGGACAGATACGCAGTATTTT
CASSPVGQGTDTQYF
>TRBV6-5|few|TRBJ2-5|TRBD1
TGTGCCAGCAGGACAGGGTACCAAGAGACCCAGTACTTC
CASRTGYQETQYF
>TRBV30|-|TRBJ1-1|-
TGTGCCTGGAGTGCCAGGATGAACACTGAAGCTTTCTTT
CAWSARMNTEAFF
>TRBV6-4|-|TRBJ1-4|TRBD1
TGTGCCAGCAGTGATCAGGGGGGCGACGAAAAACTGTTTTTT
CASSDQGGDEKLFF
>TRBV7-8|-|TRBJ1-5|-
TGTGCCAGCAGCTTAGCACGTGGAGGTCAGCCCCAGCATTTT
CASSLARGGQPQHF
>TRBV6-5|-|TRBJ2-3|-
TGTGCCAGCAAGGGGCACAGGGACACAGATACGCAGTATTTT
CASKGHRDTDTQYF
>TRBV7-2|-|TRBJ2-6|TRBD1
TGTGCCAGCAGCTTCGTGACAGGGAACTCTGGGGCCAACGTCCTGACTTTC
CASSFVTGNSGANVLTF
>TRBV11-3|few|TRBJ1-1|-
TGTGCCAGCAGCCAGACAGTGATGAACACTGAAGCTTTCTTT
CASSQTVMNTEAFF
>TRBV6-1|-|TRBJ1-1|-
TGTGCCAGCAGTGAGGTTCTAGGCAAGATGAGCACTGAAGCTTTCTTT
CASSEVLGKMSTEAFF
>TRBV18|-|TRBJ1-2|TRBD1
TGTGCCAGCTCACCACGCGTGACAGGGATGTATGGCTACACCTTC
CASSPRVTGMYGYTF
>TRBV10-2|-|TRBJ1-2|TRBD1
TGCGCCAGCAGTGAGATGGACAGGAATTCTTATGGCTACACCTTC
CASSEMDRNSYGYTF
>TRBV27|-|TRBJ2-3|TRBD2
TGTGCCAGCAGGTATAGCGGGGGCAGCACAGATACGCAGTATTTT
CASRYSGGSTDTQYF
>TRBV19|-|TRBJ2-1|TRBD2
TGTGCCAGTAGTATAGATTCGTCTAGCGGGTATAATGAGCAGTTCTTC
CASSIDSSSGYNEQFF
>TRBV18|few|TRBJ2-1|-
TGTGCCAGCTCACCTCGGACAGAGGGGGAGCAGTTCTTC
CASSPRTEGEQFF
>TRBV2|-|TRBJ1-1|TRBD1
TGTGCCAGCGCGCTGCGACAGGGTCCTGAAGCTTTCTTT
CASALRQGPEAFF
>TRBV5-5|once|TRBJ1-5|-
TGTGCCAGCAGCCCCGCCGGGGAGGGTCAGCCCCAGCATTTT
CASSPAGEGQPQHF
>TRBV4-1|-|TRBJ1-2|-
TGCGCCAGCAGCCAAGATCGGGCTAACTATGGCTACACCTTC
CASSQDRANYGYTF
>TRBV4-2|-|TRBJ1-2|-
TGTGCCAGCAGCCCGGTCGGGGCAGGGGACTATGGCTACACCTTC
CASSPVGAGDYGYTF
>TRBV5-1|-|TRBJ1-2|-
TGCGCCAGCAGCTTGGGACAGGAACTCTATGGCTACACCTTC
CASSLGQELYGYTF